One and the same sample provided the 24 T cell receptor beta chains below, sequenced in a study of blood T cells in healthy people across ages. The authors ran a second PCR of about 7 to 12 cycles using a sample-barcoded 5' primer and a J-beta primer mix. Each CDR3 protein gets one entry after TCRdb re-called the 5' RACE reads with MiXCR. The data hold some 700,000 distinct CDR3 sequences, with approximately 22% observed a single time. Sequenced input: blood. These receptor sequences come from a man between 70 and 80 years old in good health.

The chain joins TRBV5-1 to TRBJ2-1, with 7 bases identical to TRBD1. CDR3 length equals 15 residues. Germline V lookup: CDR1 SGHRS, CDR2 YFSETQ. J gave up 3 bases and V 4 bases, and 7 bases lay outside the gene matches. The CDR3 nucleotides are TGCGCCAGCAGCGGTATGACAGGGCGCTACAATGAGCAGTTCTTC. It encodes CASSGMTGRYNEQFF.

This clonotype occurred many times. CDR3 sequence reads: CSARGGGEDRAYNEQFF. In DNA form, the CDR3 reads TGCAGTGCTAGAGGAGGAGGAGAGGACAGGGCTTACAATGAGCAGTTCTTC. The rearrangement links TRBV20-1 to TRBJ2-1, with TRBD1 identical over 8 bases. Germline CDR1 reads DFQATT; CDR2 reads SNEGSKA (reference sequence). The CDR3 has 17 amino acids. V lost 1 base to trimming and J lost 4 bases; unmatched junction nucleotides: 12.

This chain joins TRBV5-6 and TRBJ2-7; no reliable D call. Looked up from germline, CDR1 is SGHDT and CDR2 is YYEEEE. The V end lost 8 bases, the J end lost 3 bases, and 12 bases lay between the germline ends. The CDR3 runs 12 residues. DNA for the CDR3: TGTGCCAGTACTATTTTGGGCTACGAGCAGTACTTC. It is translated as CASTILGYEQYF.

This sequence joins TRBV3-1 and TRBJ2-1; 11 positions agree with TRBD1. J was trimmed by 8 bases and V by 3 bases; bases with no gene match: 15. Germline CDR1 LGHDT, CDR2 YNNKEL (reference sequence). This CDR3 is built from 18 residues. This CDR3 reads CASSHLHPGQGVGDEQFF. The CDR3 coding sequence is TGTGCCAGCAGCCATCTCCACCCGGGACAGGGGGTGGGCGATGAGCAGTTCTTC.

The CDR3 DNA follows: TGCAGTGCTAGATGGGGAGGCGGGACTGAAGCTTTCTTT. Residues: CSARWGGGTEAFF. The J gene is TRBJ1-1, the V gene TRBV20-1; D ambiguous. This CDR3 region has 13 residues. CDR1 DFQATT and CDR2 SNEGSKA come from the germline V gene (reference sequence). V dropped 2 bases and J dropped 5 bases, with 12 bases sitting between them.

The V and J genes are TRBV5-1 and TRBJ2-1; 8 bases match TRBD2. Per the germline V gene, CDR1 is SGHRS and CDR2 is YFSETQ. Germline trimming cut 0 bases from V and 9 bases from J; bases unmatched to any gene: 8. The CDR3 is made up of 15 amino acids. CDR3 bases: TGCGCCAGCAGCTTGGCCCCATATAGCGGGGTTGAGCAGTTCTTC. This sequence encodes CASSLAPYSGVEQFF.

The table lists this clonotype with a few counts. The chain links TRBV12-3 or TRBV12-4 to TRBJ1-2; 10 bases are a match to TRBD1. This CDR3 is 16 amino acids long. With V trimmed by 7 bases and J by 8 bases, 16 bases remained unmatched. CDR3 coding DNA: TGTGCCAGCATAAGGCGTGGGACAGGGGAGTTTCGAGGCTACACCTTC. Its protein product is CASIRRGTGEFRGYTF.

The chain uses TRBV12-3 or TRBV12-4 and TRBJ2-5; D ambiguous. There are 14 residues in the CDR3. V lost 2 bases and J 1 base, leaving 8 bases between the germline ends. CDR3 in DNA: TGTGCCAGCAGTTTATCCGGGTTCCAAGAGACCCAGTACTTC. Encoded protein: CASSLSGFQETQYF.

This clonotype was detected a few times. The chain has TRBV5-1 and TRBJ2-7, with 9 bases lining up with TRBD1. CDR3 length: 15 amino acids. V was clipped by 3 bases and J by 5 bases; unmatched bases: 9. Germline CDR1 reads SGHRS; CDR2 reads YFSETQ. The CDR3: CASSSPGQGSNEQYF. The CDR3 DNA reads TGCGCCAGCAGCTCGCCGGGACAGGGTTCCAACGAGCAGTACTTC.

The rearrangement joins TRBV3-1 to TRBJ2-3, with D unresolved. The ends were cut back, 1 base at V and 0 bases at J, with 5 bases in the middle. CDR1 is LGHDT and CDR2 is YNNKEL in the germline V gene (reference sequence). This CDR3 comprises 14 residues. The CDR3 nucleotides read TGTGCCAGCAGCCAAGTCGGGAGCACAGATACGCAGTATTTT. Translated, it gives CASSQVGSTDTQYF.

V is TRBV5-1 and J is TRBJ2-1, with D possibly matching TRBD2 (6 bases). Germline CDR1 reads SGHRS; CDR2 reads YFSETQ. The CDR3 is 13 residues long. With 4 bases removed from V and 6 bases from J, the gap between germline ends came to 11 bases. The CDR3: CASSRTRGNEQFF. CDR3 in DNA: TGCGCCAGCAGCCGGACGCGGGGCAATGAGCAGTTCTTC.

In its sample, this clonotype was seen a few times. This chain uses TRBV5-1 with TRBJ1-5, with a weak D call TRBD1 (5 bases). The CDR3 has 16 residues. Germline CDR1 and CDR2: SGHRS and YFSETQ. The V gene lost 4 bases and the J gene lost 0 bases, with 14 bases spanning the gap. As DNA, the CDR3 is TGCGCCAGCAGCCCGGGGGGGAGCCCTAGCAATCAGCCCCAGCATTTT. Its protein is CASSPGGSPSNQPQHF.

On this clonotype itself: A much larger clone sits a single nucleotide away, making a read error possible. The J gene is TRBJ1-2, the V gene TRBV7-9; 7 bases match TRBD1. The CDR3 runs 15 residues. The V gene's germline CDR1 is SEHNR and CDR2 FQNEAQ (reference sequence). The CDR3, as DNA: TGTGCCAACAGCTTAGAAGGAGGGGGCAACTATGGCTACACCTTC. It codes for CANSLEGGGNYGYTF.

The chain couples TRBV11-2 to TRBJ2-1; TRBD1 or TRBD2 may be the D gene (5 bases each). Germline CDR1 SGHAT, CDR2 FQNNGV. With 3 bases removed from V and 8 bases from J, the gap between germline ends came to 14 bases. This CDR3 has 14 amino acids. The CDR3 sequence: CASSFRPQGDEQFF. CDR3 sequence (DNA): TGTGCCAGCAGCTTCCGACCTCAGGGAGATGAGCAGTTCTTC.

The chain is built from TRBV30 and TRBJ2-3; D uncertain. Germline V lookup: CDR1 GTSNPN, CDR2 SVGIG (reference sequence). Trimming removed 4 bases at V and 12 bases at J, with 23 bases between. The CDR3 length is 14 residues. CDR3 sequence: CAWKASHLVADQYF. The CDR3 coding sequence is TGTGCCTGGAAGGCTTCCCACCTGGTGGCAGATCAGTATTTT. Supplemented by reference TRBV30 and TRBJ2-3, the full variable domain reads SQTIHQWPATLVQPVGSPLSLECTVEGTSNPNLYWYRQAAGRGLQLLFYSVGIGQISSEVPQNLSASRPQDRQFILSSKKLLLSDSGFYLCAWKASHLVADQYFGPGTRLTVL.

This rearrangement joins TRBV7-7 to TRBJ2-1; 7 positions agree with TRBD1. V dropped 5 bases and J dropped 4; count of bases not matched to a gene: 5. CDR1 and CDR2 (germline): SSHAT, FNYEAQ (reference sequence). The CDR3 consists of 14 residues. The CDR3 DNA follows: TGTGCCAGCAGCCCTCAGGGGGAATACAATGAGCAGTTCTTC. This translates into CASSPQGEYNEQFF.

V usage is TRBV11-2 and J usage is TRBJ2-1; maybe TRBD2 (7 bases). The V gene lost 8 bases and the J gene lost 5 bases, with 19 bases spanning the gap. The CDR3 runs 15 residues. The germline gives CDR1 SGHAT, CDR2 FQNNGV. The CDR3 here is CASQPPGGSDNEQFF. The CDR3 DNA follows: TGTGCCAGCCAACCACCGGGGGGCTCGGACAATGAGCAGTTCTTC.

The V gene is TRBV29-1, the J gene TRBJ2-5; tentatively, D is TRBD1 (6 bases). Germline V lookup: CDR1 SQVTM, CDR2 ANQGSEA. There are 12 residues in the CDR3. V shed 6 bases and J shed 3 bases, with 11 bases lying between them. This CDR3 is CSVGGLEETQYF. CDR3 in DNA: TGCAGCGTAGGGGGTTTAGAAGAGACCCAGTACTTC.

The J gene is TRBJ2-3, the V gene TRBV6-1; maybe TRBD2 (7 bases). Germline assignment: CDR1 MNHNS and CDR2 SASEGT. The length of the CDR3 is 16 residues. Trimming pared 7 bases from V and 2 bases from J, leaving 19 bases between. In DNA form, the CDR3 reads TGTGCCAGCACCCTGGGGGGCGGGAGCGCCACAGATACGCAGTATTTT. It codes for CASTLGGGSATDTQYF.

The V gene is TRBV13, the J gene TRBJ2-5, with 9 bases that match TRBD2. The V and J ends lost 5 bases and 7 bases, in that order; junction bases with no gene match: 5. The CDR3 has 13 amino acids. Per the germline V gene, CDR1 is PRHDT and CDR2 is FYEKMQ (reference sequence). The CDR3 is CASSRGRVGTQYF. DNA of the CDR3: TGTGCCAGCAGCCGCGGGAGGGTAGGGACCCAGTACTTC.

This sequence joins TRBV7-9 and TRBJ1-2; D is unclear. Germline V CDR1 and CDR2: SEHNR, FQNEAQ (reference sequence). The CDR3 is made up of 14 amino acids. The V gene lost 2 bases and the J gene lost 7 bases, with 14 bases spanning the gap. The CDR3 sequence is CASSLWSREVGYTF. The DNA of the CDR3 is TGTGCCAGCAGCTTATGGTCTCGAGAGGTTGGCTACACCTTC. Using reference TRBV7-9 and TRBJ1-2 for the parts outside the CDR3, the full variable domain is DTGVSQNPRHKITKRGQNVTFRCDPISEHNRLYWYRQTLGQGPEFLTYFQNEAQLEKSRLLSDRFSAERPKGSFSTLEIQRTEQGDSAMYLCASSLWSREVGYTFGSGTRLTVV.

This clonotype was observed a few times. This sequence joins TRBV7-9 and TRBJ2-5, with D possibly matching TRBD1 (5 bases). V was shortened by 1 base and J by 7 bases, with 10 bases between the two germline ends. Looked up from germline, CDR1 is SEHNR and CDR2 is FQNEAQ (reference sequence). This CDR3 is 13 amino acids long. CDR3 in DNA: TGTGCCAGCAGCTTAGGGCTCCAGGGGACCCAGTACTTC. Its translation: CASSLGLQGTQYF. The full variable domain, completed using reference TRBV7-9 and TRBJ2-5, is DTGVSQNPRHKITKRGQNVTFRCDPISEHNRLYWYRQTLGQGPEFLTYFQNEAQLEKSRLLSDRFSAERPKGSFSTLEIQRTEQGDSAMYLCASSLGLQGTQYFGPGTRLLVL.

V gene TRBV5-5 combines with J gene TRBJ1-2; possible D gene TRBD1, 5 bases. The CDR3 consists of 14 residues. Germline CDR1 is SGHKS and CDR2 is YYEKEE (reference sequence). Trimming cost V 5 bases and J 7 bases, with 18 bases left between them. The CDR3 protein is CASRPATGVGGYTF. In DNA form, the CDR3 reads TGTGCCAGCAGACCGGCGACGGGGGTTGGTGGCTACACCTTC.

This clonotype was counted a few times. This chain uses TRBV28 with TRBJ2-5, with 12 bases fitting TRBD2. The better agreement between TRBJ2-7 and the DNA end casts doubt on the J call. This CDR3 is 16 amino acids long. Germline CDR1 MDHEN, CDR2 SYDVKM. CDR3 in amino acids: CASSSTQLAGGYEQYF. The DNA of the CDR3 is TGTGCCAGCAGCTCAACCCAACTAGCGGGGGGATACGAGCAGTACTTC.